Listed here is a single T cell receptor beta chain. CDR1 GTSNPN and CDR2 SVGIG come from the germline V gene (reference sequence). J gave up 10 bases and V 5 bases, and 13 bases lay outside the gene matches. The CDR3 runs to 15 residues. Using immunoSEQ multiplex PCR, the repertoire was profiled, and TCRdb retains in-frame clones only, with some absent. In the table there are 380,000 or so clones, around 89% of which are singletons. This record belongs to a study of blood T cell repertoires in COVID-19. Across the study: The United States, Italy and Spain supplied acute and convalescent COVID-19 samples. Sample material is recorded as cDNA or gDNA derived from T cells, B-cell-depleted T cells, or PBMCs.

This sequence was found in a man in his forties with acute or convalescent COVID-19. Sequenced material: peripheral blood. V and J are TRBV30 and TRBJ1-6; 8 bases match TRBD1. The chain's CDR3 is CAWDWTGTGGSPLHF. The DNA of the CDR3 is TGTGCCTGGGATTGGACCGGGACAGGCGGATCACCCCTCCACTTT.